A single sample is the source of the 18 T cell receptor beta chains below, sequenced in a study of breast tumors, draining lymph nodes, adjacent tissues. Breast cancer patients provided tissue from their axillary draining lymph nodes. TCRdb ran MiXCR on the multiplex PCR reads and lists one entry per CDR3 protein. The table has nearly 200,000 distinct CDR3 sequences, 31% seen once. The sample comprised axillary lymph node tissue. These receptors came from a female donor with breast cancer. Some clones in this sample may be carry-over from other donors' samples.

This clonotype was observed many times. This rearrangement joins TRBV7-2 to TRBJ2-1; 8 bases match TRBD1. V was clipped by 4 bases and J by 6 bases; unmatched bases: 5. CDR3 length: 14 amino acids. Germline V CDR1 and CDR2: SGHTA, FQGNSA. CDR3 protein: CASSSPGGLNEQFF. As DNA, the CDR3 is TGTGCCAGCAGCTCCCCAGGGGGCCTCAATGAGCAGTTCTTC.

The table lists this clonotype with a few counts. A clone one base away is much larger, so this may be a read error. CDR3 sequence reads: CASSGRGPGRYEQYF. Written as DNA, the CDR3 is TGTGCCAGCAGCGGGCGCGGACCGGGGCGCTACGAGCAGTACTTC. The chain carries TRBV5-6 and TRBJ2-7; D may correspond to TRBD1 or TRBD2 (5 bases each). This CDR3 has 15 residues. Trimming pared 4 bases from V and 3 bases from J, leaving 17 bases between. The germline gives CDR1 SGHDT, CDR2 YYEEEE.

The chain combines TRBV18 with TRBJ2-1, with TRBD2 as a possible D gene (6 bases). Between the trimmed V and J ends, which lost 6 bases and 0 bases, there was a span of 9 bases. This CDR3 is built from 14 residues. The germline CDR1 and CDR2 sequences are KGHSH and LQKENI. CDR3 DNA sequence: TGTGCCAGCTCGGGGGGAGTCTCCTACAATGAGCAGTTCTTC. Amino acid sequence: CASSGGVSYNEQFF.

This clonotype occurred a few times. The genes are TRBV30 and TRBJ1-5, with TRBD1 as a possible D gene (6 bases). Germline V gives CDR1 GTSNPN, CDR2 SVGIG (reference sequence). V was clipped by 5 bases and J by 3 bases, with 11 bases between them. CDR3 length: 13 residues. The CDR3 DNA is TGTGCCTGGGGACAGAATCTCAATCAGCCCCAGCATTTT. This codes for CAWGQNLNQPQHF.

CDR3 in amino acids: CASRDSLMYEHF. The CDR3 DNA follows: TGTGCCAGCCGGGACAGTCTCATGTACGAGCATTTT. This rearrangement joins TRBV6-2 or TRBV6-3 to TRBJ1-5, with 7 bases lining up with TRBD1. The CDR3 length is 12 residues. The junction had 12 bases not matched to a gene; V was cut back by 8 bases and J by 14 bases. The germline V gene encodes CDR1 MNHEY and CDR2 SVGEGT.

The chain employs TRBV6-1 and TRBJ1-1; 7 nucleotides line up with TRBD1. Trimming at V came to 5 bases and at J to 1 base, leaving 7 bases not matched to a gene. Germline CDR1 is MNHNS and CDR2 is SASEGT. This CDR3 contains 15 residues. The CDR3 protein is CASSKTGFANTEAFF. The CDR3 bases are TGTGCCAGCAGTAAGACAGGGTTTGCGAACACTGAAGCTTTCTTT.

In regard to this clonotype: This may arise from a read error, as a much more abundant clone is one base away. The chain uses TRBV12-3 or TRBV12-4 and TRBJ2-6, with 13 bases fitting TRBD2. This CDR3 is 19 amino acids long. V shed 3 bases, J shed 1 base, and the junction held 6 bases outside the gene matches. CDR3 DNA sequence: TGTGCCAGCAGTTTCGGAAGACTAGCGGGAGGTTCTGGGGCCAACGTCCTGACTTTC. This encodes CASSFGRLAGGSGANVLTF.

The chain couples TRBV20-1 to TRBJ1-4, with D perhaps TRBD1 (6 bases). Trimming cost V 2 bases and J 8 bases, with 18 bases left between them. The CDR3 runs 15 residues. Germline V gene sequence: CDR1 DFQATT, CDR2 SNEGSKA (reference sequence). Written as DNA, the CDR3 is TGCAGTGCTAGACCGAAGGGCAGGGGTTGGGAAAAACTGTTTTTT. Translated: CSARPKGRGWEKLFF.

The J gene is TRBJ2-1, the V gene TRBV7-9; the match to TRBD2 covers 14 bases. The CDR3 totals 17 residues. Trimming at V came to 5 bases and at J to 3 bases, leaving 6 bases not matched to a gene. The V gene's germline CDR1 is SEHNR and CDR2 FQNEAQ (reference sequence). CDR3 amino acids: CASSPRTSGRFYNEQFF. For the CDR3, the DNA is TGTGCCAGCAGCCCCCGGACTAGCGGGAGGTTCTACAATGAGCAGTTCTTC.

The sample holds a few counts of this clonotype. The V and J genes are TRBV12-3 or TRBV12-4 and TRBJ1-4, with a possible D match to TRBD1 (5 bases). The CDR3 totals 14 residues. V lost 5 bases, J lost 4 bases, and 11 bases lay in between. The CDR3 protein is CASSPGSNNEKLFF. Written as DNA, the CDR3 is TGTGCCAGCAGTCCAGGGTCTAATAATGAAAAACTGTTTTTT.

About this clonotype itself: A read error may be the cause here, since a much bigger clone is one base away. This chain uses TRBV2 with TRBJ1-3; D may be TRBD1 (6 bases). CDR1 is SNHLY, CDR2 FYNNEI, per germline. This CDR3 spans 14 amino acids. Trimming left V 4 bases short and J 8 bases short, with 15 bases between. Here the CDR3 DNA reads TGTGCCAGCAGTGGGACAGTAAAAGGACACACCATATATTTT. Translation: CASSGTVKGHTIYF. Full variable domain (outside the CDR3, taken from reference TRBV2 and TRBJ1-3): EPEVTQTPSHQVTQMGQEVILRCVPISNHLYFYWYRQILGQKVEFLVSFYNNEISEKSEIFDDQFSVERPDGSNFTLKIRSTKLEDSAMYFCASSGTVKGHTIYFGEGSWLTVV.

This clonotype was seen repeatedly, ten times or more. This chain uses TRBV20-1 with TRBJ2-5; possibly TRBD1 or TRBD2 for D (5 bases each). Germline V lookup: CDR1 DFQATT, CDR2 SNEGSKA (reference sequence). The CDR3 covers 14 residues. Trimming pared 0 bases from V and 1 base from J, leaving 9 bases between. CDR3 DNA: TGCAGTGCTAGAGATCCCGGGACCCAAGAGACCCAGTACTTC. It translates to CSARDPGTQETQYF.

This clonotype was counted a single time. This could be a read error, since a much larger clone is one nucleotide away. The rearrangement joins TRBV2 to TRBJ1-1; unclear D gene. The CDR3 has 13 residues. Germline loops: CDR1 SNHLY, CDR2 FYNNEI. This CDR3 is CVSSPTVNTEAFF. The CDR3 bases are TGTGTCAGCAGCCCTACAGTAAACACTGAAGCTTTCTTT.

The gene calls are TRBV5-1 and TRBJ1-2; D uncertain. Trimming took 0 bases from V and 8 from J, leaving 14 bases between them. CDR3 length: 14 residues. Germline assignment: CDR1 SGHRS and CDR2 YFSETQ. The chain's CDR3 is CASSLEGTPGGYTF. Written as DNA, the CDR3 is TGCGCCAGCAGCTTGGAGGGCACCCCGGGGGGCTACACCTTC.

This clonotype came up many times. The genes are TRBV6-5 and TRBJ2-7; 9 bases map to TRBD1. Germline V CDR1 and CDR2: MNHEY, SVGAGI. The length of the CDR3 is 15 residues. The V gene end was trimmed by 6 bases and the J gene end by 4 bases; junction bases not matched to a gene: 10. The chain's CDR3 is CASRPSGTGRYEQYF. The CDR3 region has the DNA TGTGCCAGCAGGCCCTCCGGGACAGGGAGGTACGAGCAGTACTTC.

Concerning this clonotype itself: A much more abundant neighbour one base away suggests this may be a read error. The J gene is TRBJ2-7, the V gene TRBV9; a weak D match, TRBD1 (6 bases). The germline CDR1 and CDR2 sequences are SGDLS and YYNGEE. The length of the CDR3 is 16 residues. The CDR3 bases are TGTGCCAGCAGCTTCCTGGACAGCGCCAGCTCCTACGCGCAGTACTTC. Its protein product is CASSFLDSASSYAQYF. The full variable domain, completed using reference TRBV9 and TRBJ2-7, is DSGVTQTPKHLITATGQRVTLRCSPRSGDLSVYWYQQSLDQGLQFLIQYYNGEERAKGNILERFSAQQFPDLHSELNLSSLELGDSALYFCASSFLDSASSYAQYFGPGTRLTVT.

This clonotype was recorded a few times. This chain connects TRBV18 to TRBJ2-3; 10 bases are shared with TRBD1. Trimming at V came to 1 base and at J to 2 bases, leaving 3 bases not matched to a gene. Germline V gene lookup returns CDR1 KGHSH and CDR2 LQKENI. CDR3 length: 16 amino acids. CDR3 loop: CASSPRGTGATDTQYF. The CDR3 region has the DNA TGTGCCAGCTCACCACGGGGGACAGGGGCCACAGATACGCAGTATTTT.

This clonotype has a count of ten or more. V usage is TRBV20-1 and J usage is TRBJ1-4, with D tentatively TRBD1 (5 bases). The CDR3 runs to 16 residues. Between the trimmed V and J ends, which lost 0 bases and 8 bases, there was a span of 19 bases. CDR1 and CDR2 (germline): DFQATT, SNEGSKA (reference sequence). The CDR3 region is CSARDPQGPIPEKLFF. CDR3 nucleotides: TGCAGTGCTAGAGATCCCCAGGGACCCATACCCGAAAAACTGTTTTTT.